This entry lists 5 T cell receptor beta chains sequenced from one sample in a study of OX40 agonist ivuxolimab in advanced cancers. Repertoires were generated with immunoSEQ multiplex PCR, while TCRdb's copy carries only in-frame clones and drops some. This table has 85,000 to 90,000 clones, approximately 89% appearing once. The sequencing here drew on CD4+ or CD8+ T cells sorted from blood, taken in a trial of the OX40 agonist ivuxolimab. These TCRs come from an adult with an advanced solid tumor such as melanoma, head and neck, liver or kidney cancer.

The rearrangement uses TRBV5-8 and TRBJ1-1; perhaps TRBD1 as D (5 bases). V was trimmed by 2 bases and J by 5 bases, leaving 13 bases between them. Germline lookup yields CDR1 SGHTS and CDR2 YDEGEE. The CDR3 covers 14 residues. The CDR3 DNA reads TGTGCCAGCAGCTTTTCAGGGATTAGGACTGAAGCTTTCTTT. It yields the protein CASSFSGIRTEAFF.

The gene calls are TRBV28 and TRBJ2-6; the D call may be TRBD1 or TRBD2 (5 bases each). This CDR3 spans 16 amino acids. Trimming shortened V by 2 bases and J by 6 bases, and 14 bases separated the two germline ends. Germline V lookup: CDR1 MDHEN, CDR2 SYDVKM. DNA for the CDR3: TGTGCCAGCAGTTTAAGTGGGTCGGGGACGGCCAACGTCCTGACTTTC. This gives the protein CASSLSGSGTANVLTF.

The chain links TRBV6-5 to TRBJ2-1; TRBD2 matches at 14 bases. The CDR3 extends over 15 amino acids. V lost 6 bases to trimming and J lost 9 bases; unmatched junction nucleotides: 7. The germline V gene encodes CDR1 MNHEY and CDR2 SVGAGI. The CDR3, as DNA: TGTGCCAGCAGCACGACTAGCGGGGGGGCCGCTGAGCAGTTCTTC. Translating it yields CASSTTSGGAAEQFF.

The V gene is TRBV30, the J gene TRBJ1-2, with D perhaps matching TRBD1 (6 bases). This CDR3 region has 12 residues. Germline assignment: CDR1 GTSNPN and CDR2 SVGIG (reference sequence). Trimming took 3 bases from V and 9 from J, leaving 14 bases between them. CDR3 amino acids: CAWRPTGTSYTF. CDR3 DNA: TGTGCCTGGAGACCCACAGGGACTAGCTACACCTTC.

V is TRBV7-2 and J is TRBJ1-4; weak D call: TRBD1 (5 bases). Trimming shortened V by 0 bases and J by 2 bases, and 13 bases separated the two germline ends. CDR1 and CDR2 (germline): SGHTA, FQGNSA. CDR3 size: 17 residues. The CDR3 DNA reads as TGTGCCAGCAGCTTAGCACTGGGACCGCCGACTAATGAAAAACTGTTTTTT. Translated: CASSLALGPPTNEKLFF.